This T cell receptor (beta chain) stems from a study of blood T cell repertoires in COVID-19. Study overall: PBMCs, B-cell-depleted T cells, or T cells provided the cDNA or gDNA that made up the material.

One Seattle source followed patients from active infection through their disease course. How the authors handled the data: Reference gene primer amplification in the assay estimated nucleated cell counts. TCRdb's copy holds only in-frame clones and misses some; the assay was immunoSEQ multiplex PCR. The DNA gave D and trimming, while V, J and clone size come from that table. The sample has around 140,000 clones, approximately 90% seen once. Trimming shortened V by 6 bases and J by 9 bases, and 18 bases separated the two germline ends. Germline V lookup: CDR1 KGHSH, CDR2 LQKENI. The CDR3 sequence is 13 residues long.

Specimen: peripheral blood. The source is a man aged 55 to 70 with COVID-19, enrolled during active disease. V usage is TRBV18 and J usage is TRBJ2-7; maybe TRBD1 (6 bases). The chain's CDR3 is CASSRGTSPGQYF. The CDR3 DNA is TGTGCCAGCTCCCGTGGGACATCCCCAGGGCAGTACTTC.